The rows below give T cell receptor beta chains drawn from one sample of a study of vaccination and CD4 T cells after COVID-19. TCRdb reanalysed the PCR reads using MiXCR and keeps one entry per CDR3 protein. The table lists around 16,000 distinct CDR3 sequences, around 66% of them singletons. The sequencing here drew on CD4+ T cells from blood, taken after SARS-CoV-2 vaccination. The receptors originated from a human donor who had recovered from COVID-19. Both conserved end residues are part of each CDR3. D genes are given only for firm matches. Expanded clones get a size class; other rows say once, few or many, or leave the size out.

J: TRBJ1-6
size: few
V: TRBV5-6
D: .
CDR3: CASSGGRTDVSPLHF
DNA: TGTGCCAGCAGCGGGGGGAGGACGGACGTCTCACCCCTCCACTTT

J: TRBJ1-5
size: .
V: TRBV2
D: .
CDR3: CASSETTVDQPQHF
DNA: TGTGCCAGCAGTGAAACGACAGTGGATCAGCCCCAGCATTTT

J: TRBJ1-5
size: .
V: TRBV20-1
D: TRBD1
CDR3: CSANRGYSNQPQHF
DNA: TGCAGTGCAAACAGGGGCTATAGCAATCAGCCCCAGCATTTT

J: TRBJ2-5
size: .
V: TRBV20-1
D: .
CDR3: CSANRQETQYF
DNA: TGCAGTGCTAACAGACAAGAGACCCAGTACTTC

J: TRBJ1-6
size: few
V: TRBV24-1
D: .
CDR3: CATSDLRGYTSYNSPLHF
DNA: TGTGCCACCAGTGATTTGAGGGGTTATACCTCCTATAATTCACCCCTCCACTTT

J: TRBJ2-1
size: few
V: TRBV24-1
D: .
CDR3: CATSDPGPSSYNEQFF
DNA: TGTGCCACCAGTGATCCCGGACCAAGCTCCTACAATGAGCAGTTCTTC

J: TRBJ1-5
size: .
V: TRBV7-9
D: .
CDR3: CASSSGPGAGQPQHF
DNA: TGTGCCAGCAGCTCCGGGCCGGGTGCCGGCCAGCCCCAGCATTTT

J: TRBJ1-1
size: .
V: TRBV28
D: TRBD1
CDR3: CASSPPHRTGVGTEAFF
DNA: TGTGCCAGCAGCCCCCCCCATCGGACAGGGGTAGGTACTGAAGCTTTCTTT

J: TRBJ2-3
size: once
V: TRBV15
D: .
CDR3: CATSRDRGRDPDF
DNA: TGTGCCACCAGCAGAGATCGAGGGCGGGACCCGGATTTT

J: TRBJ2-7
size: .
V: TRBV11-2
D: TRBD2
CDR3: CASSWGWGGRSYEQYF
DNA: TGTGCCAGCAGCTGGGGGTGGGGCGGGAGGTCCTACGAGCAGTACTTC

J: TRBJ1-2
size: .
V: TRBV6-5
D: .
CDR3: CASSYSSFGQSDYGYTF
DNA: TGTGCCAGCAGTTACTCGTCATTCGGACAGTCAGACTATGGCTACACCTTC

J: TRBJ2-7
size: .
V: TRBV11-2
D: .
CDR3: CASGGDSSYEQYF
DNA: TGTGCCAGCGGCGGGGACTCTTCCTACGAGCAGTACTTC

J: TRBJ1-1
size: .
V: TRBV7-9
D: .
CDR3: CASSFPPPQNTEAFF
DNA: TGTGCCAGCAGCTTCCCTCCTCCACAGAACACTGAAGCTTTCTTT

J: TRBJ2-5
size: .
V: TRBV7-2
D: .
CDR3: CASSRTETQYF
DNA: TGTGCCAGCAGCCGCACGGAGACCCAGTACTTC

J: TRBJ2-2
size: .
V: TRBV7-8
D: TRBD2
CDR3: CASSLELAGGHGELFF
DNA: TGTGCCAGCAGCTTAGAACTAGCGGGAGGCCACGGGGAGCTGTTTTTT

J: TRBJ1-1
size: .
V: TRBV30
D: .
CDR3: CAWSRWGLGEAFF
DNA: TGTGCCTGGAGTAGATGGGGGCTGGGTGAAGCTTTCTTT

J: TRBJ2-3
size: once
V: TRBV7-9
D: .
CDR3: CASSLGVVDTQYF
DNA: TGTGCCAGCAGCTTAGGGGTGGTTGATACGCAGTATTTT